Listed below are T cell receptor beta chains from one sample, sequenced in a study of shared clonotypes between healthy human individuals. Clones were read by immunoSEQ multiplex PCR, and TCRdb kept only the in-frame ones, dropping some. The sample lists about 2 million clones, just under 95% occurring once. Sequences were obtained from naive CD8+ T cells sorted from blood. Every receptor here comes from a man aged 18 to 29 in good health. The CDR3 runs from the conserved cysteine through the conserved F or W. Each record gives: V gene, clone size, D gene, J gene, CDR3 length, CDR3 protein, CDR3 DNA. A D gene is named only where the DNA matches it firmly. A row's size may be missing; if present it is once, few, many or a size class.

TRBV27	NA	TRBD2	TRBJ2-2	18	CARRGGTSRLLNTGELFF	TGTGCCAGAAGGGGTGGGACTAGCAGATTATTGAACACCGGGGAGCTGTTTTTT
TRBV13	NA	NA	TRBJ2-7	13	CASSGGQGNEQYF	TGTGCCAGCAGCGGCGGTCAGGGAAACGAGCAGTACTTC
TRBV6-1	once	NA	TRBJ1-4	14	CASTYRATNEKLFF	TGTGCCAGCACCTACAGGGCAACTAATGAAAAACTGTTTTTT
TRBV28	NA	TRBD2	TRBJ2-2	17	CASSSYLLAGFSGELFF	TGTGCCAGCAGTTCGTACTTGCTAGCGGGGTTCTCCGGGGAGCTGTTTTTT
TRBV2	NA	TRBD2	TRBJ2-5	14	CASSESGGQETQYF	TGTGCCAGCAGTGAATCGGGGGGGCAAGAGACCCAGTACTTC
TRBV19	NA	NA	TRBJ2-7	14	CASSIAGQTYEQYF	TGTGCCAGTAGTATAGCGGGCCAAACCTACGAGCAGTACTTC
TRBV7-3	NA	NA	TRBJ2-5	13	CASSLAVRETQYF	TGTGCCAGCAGCTTAGCGGTGCGGGAGACCCAGTACTTC
TRBV5-1	NA	NA	TRBJ2-7	13	CASSSDRSYEQYF	TGCGCCAGCAGCTCCGACAGGAGCTACGAGCAGTACTTC
TRBV7-2	NA	NA	TRBJ2-7	15	CASSPLGVFSYEQYF	TGTGCCAGCAGCCCCCTAGGGGTCTTCTCCTACGAGCAGTACTTC
TRBV4-3	NA	NA	TRBJ2-3	16	CASSQDGPASTDTQYF	TGCGCCAGCAGCCAAGACGGGCCGGCGAGTACAGATACGCAGTATTTT
TRBV5-6	NA	TRBD2	TRBJ2-3	15	CASSLGAGVADTQYF	TGTGCCAGCAGCTTGGGGGCGGGAGTGGCAGATACGCAGTATTTT
TRBV18	NA	NA	TRBJ2-7	17	CASSPPFYRAGTYEQYF	TGTGCCAGCTCACCACCGTTTTACAGGGCAGGGACCTACGAGCAGTACTTC
TRBV4-3	NA	NA	TRBJ2-3	15	CASSQDLGSTDTQYF	TGCGCCAGCAGCCAAGATCTAGGGAGCACAGATACGCAGTATTTT
TRBV27	NA	NA	TRBJ2-4	15	CASSLQAEGLNIQYF	TGTGCCAGCAGTTTGCAGGCGGAGGGGCTAAACATTCAGTACTTC
TRBV5-6	NA	TRBD1	TRBJ1-2	14	CASSLETGKYGYTF	TGTGCCAGCAGCTTGGAGACAGGGAAGTATGGCTACACCTTC
TRBV4-3	NA	TRBD2	TRBJ2-1	16	CASSQEFAGENNEQFF	TGCGCCAGCAGCCAAGAATTTGCGGGAGAGAACAATGAGCAGTTCTTC
TRBV29-1	NA	TRBD2	TRBJ2-2	16	CSVDGGTSGNTGELFF	TGCAGCGTTGATGGGGGGACTAGCGGGAACACCGGGGAGCTGTTTTTT
TRBV19	NA	NA	TRBJ1-1	15	CASSIGGGAYTEAFF	TGTGCCAGTAGTATAGGAGGGGGGGCATACACTGAAGCTTTCTTT
TRBV27	NA	TRBD2	TRBJ2-1	16	CASHERTSGQDNEQFF	TGTGCCAGCCATGAGAGGACTAGCGGGCAGGACAATGAGCAGTTCTTC
TRBV28	once	NA	TRBJ2-7	14	CASSLEGWTYEQYF	TGTGCCAGCAGTTTGGAGGGTTGGACCTACGAGCAGTACTTC
TRBV6-5	NA	NA	TRBJ1-2	14	CASSPVEGAYGYTF	TGTGCCAGCAGCCCCGTGGAGGGTGCCTATGGCTACACCTTC
TRBV12-5	NA	NA	TRBJ2-3	16	CASGLVGGTSTDTQYF	TGTGCTAGTGGTTTGGTAGGGGGAACTAGCACAGATACGCAGTATTTT
TRBV10-1	NA	NA	TRBJ2-7	17	CASSDHRWNLGDYEQYF	TGCGCCAGCAGTGACCATCGGTGGAACCTTGGGGACTACGAGCAGTACTTC
TRBV13	NA	TRBD2	TRBJ2-3	18	CASSSGGLSGGAPDTQYF	TGTGCCAGCAGCTCCGGGGGGCTGAGCGGGGGAGCACCAGATACGCAGTATTTT
TRBV27	NA	TRBD2	TRBJ2-1	16	CASSLSPGGGRHEQFF	TGTGCCAGCAGTTTATCGCCGGGCGGGGGGAGGCATGAGCAGTTCTTC
TRBV19	NA	NA	TRBJ2-7	15	CASRARDIPTYEQYF	TGTGCCAGTAGGGCGAGGGACATACCAACCTACGAGCAGTACTTC
TRBV7-9	NA	NA	TRBJ2-7	14	CASSPVGGNYEQYF	TGTGCCAGCAGCCCGGTCGGCGGAAACTACGAGCAGTACTTC
TRBV6-1	once	NA	TRBJ1-2	14	CASSEGLASYGYTF	TGTGCCAGCAGTGAAGGACTCGCGTCCTATGGCTACACCTTC
TRBV28	NA	NA	TRBJ2-1	13	CASSTERYNEQFF	TGTGCCAGCAGTACAGAGAGGTACAATGAGCAGTTCTTC
TRBV30	NA	NA	TRBJ2-3	15	CAWSATGSSTDTQYF	TGTGCCTGGAGCGCAACAGGATCTAGCACAGATACGCAGTATTTT
TRBV27	NA	NA	TRBJ2-1	16	CASSLSRDGSYNEQFF	TGTGCCAGCAGTTTATCGAGGGACGGGTCCTACAATGAGCAGTTCTTC
TRBV7-9	NA	TRBD2	TRBJ2-7	16	CASSWLAGGQSYEQYF	TGTGCCAGCAGCTGGCTAGCGGGAGGGCAAAGCTACGAGCAGTACTTC
TRBV27	NA	TRBD2	TRBJ2-3	18	CASSLSNPGLAGPDTQYF	TGTGCCAGCAGTTTATCGAATCCGGGACTAGCGGGGCCAGATACGCAGTATTTT
TRBV6-5	NA	NA	TRBJ1-2	14	CASSYSPEGYGYTF	TGTGCCAGCAGTTACTCTCCCGAGGGATATGGCTACACCTTC
TRBV6-5	NA	NA	TRBJ2-7	13	CASSYTDLYEQYF	TGTGCCAGCAGTTATACGGACCTCTACGAGCAGTACTTC
TRBV5-1	NA	NA	TRBJ2-7	14	CASSGDPLSYEQYF	TGCGCCAGCAGTGGTGACCCCCTCTCCTACGAGCAGTACTTC
TRBV21-1	once	NA	TRBJ2-5	13	CASAPGQQETQYF	TGTGCCAGCGCACCGGGACAGCAAGAGACCCAGTACTTC
TRBV6-1	NA	NA	TRBJ1-5	15	CASTEVGASNQPQHF	TGTGCCAGCACCGAGGTCGGGGCGAGCAATCAGCCCCAGCATTTT
TRBV4-3	NA	TRBD1	TRBJ1-1	15	CASSQGGTVNTEAFF	TGCGCCAGCAGCCAAGGAGGGACAGTGAACACTGAAGCTTTCTTT
TRBV10-3	NA	NA	TRBJ1-5	13	CAISEEAGQPQHF	TGTGCCATCAGTGAAGAGGCTGGGCAGCCCCAGCATTTT
TRBV14	NA	TRBD1	TRBJ2-7	16	CASSNQVGTGSYEQYF	TGTGCCAGCAGCAATCAAGTTGGGACAGGGTCTTACGAGCAGTACTTC
TRBV30	once	NA	TRBJ1-1	14	CAWSVGQGDTEAFF	TGTGCCTGGAGTGTAGGGCAGGGAGACACTGAAGCTTTCTTT
TRBV2	few	TRBD2	TRBJ2-5	15	CASSGLAGNQETQYF	TGTGCCAGCAGCGGACTAGCGGGGAACCAAGAGACCCAGTACTTC
TRBV15	NA	TRBD1	TRBJ2-7	17	CATSRGRVGQGFYEQYF	TGTGCCACCAGCAGAGGCCGTGTGGGACAGGGGTTCTACGAGCAGTACTTC
TRBV6-6	NA	TRBD2	TRBJ2-1	16	CASNPSSGVTYNEQFF	TGTGCCAGCAACCCCTCTAGCGGTGTCACCTACAATGAGCAGTTCTTC
TRBV5-6	once	TRBD1	TRBJ1-2	14	CASIYAQGAYGYTF	TGTGCCAGCATCTATGCTCAGGGGGCCTATGGCTACACCTTC
TRBV27	NA	TRBD2	TRBJ2-7	15	CASRPAGGPIYEQYF	TGTGCCAGCAGACCAGCGGGAGGGCCAATATACGAGCAGTACTTC
TRBV2	NA	NA	TRBJ1-6	15	CASRTDSSYNSPLHF	TGTGCCAGCAGGACGGACAGCTCCTATAATTCACCCCTCCACTTT
TRBV25-1	NA	TRBD1	TRBJ2-5	15	CASSEWGQGQETQYF	TGTGCCAGCAGTGAATGGGGACAGGGGCAAGAGACCCAGTACTTC
TRBV6-5	NA	NA	TRBJ2-2	15	CASSGDPMETGELFF	TGTGCCAGCAGTGGGGACCCAATGGAGACCGGGGAGCTGTTTTTT
TRBV10-1	NA	TRBD1	TRBJ2-7	14	CASSKGQGASEQYF	TGCGCCAGCAGTAAAGGACAGGGGGCGAGCGAGCAGTACTTC
TRBV4-1	NA	NA	TRBJ2-7	14	CASSQDTGGDEQYF	TGCGCCAGCAGCCAGGATACAGGTGGCGACGAGCAGTACTTC
TRBV7-8	NA	TRBD1	TRBJ2-5	14	CASRLTGVQETQYF	TGTGCCAGCAGGTTGACAGGGGTCCAAGAGACCCAGTACTTC
TRBV30	once	NA	TRBJ2-7	13	CAYTTGSFYEQYF	TGTGCCTACACGACAGGTTCTTTCTACGAGCAGTACTTC
TRBV7-2	NA	NA	TRBJ1-5	14	CASSHLVVNQPQHF	TGTGCCAGCAGCCATCTCGTAGTCAATCAGCCCCAGCATTTT
TRBV15	NA	NA	TRBJ2-3	16	CATSKGWGTDTDTQYF	TGTGCCACCAGCAAAGGGTGGGGGACGGATACAGATACGCAGTATTTT